This TCR beta chain was recorded in a study of CD8 T cells in ankylosing spondylitis. Study-level findings and limits: The authors found the disease-linked clones to be CD8+ and relatively rare in peripheral blood. Characteristic, it appeared, of ankylosing spondylitis blood was a TCR beta motif of eight highly homologous variants. Previously reported in reactive arthritis synovial fluid and blood were some of the motif variants. Disease-linked clones reportedly concentrated significantly in matched ankylosing spondylitis synovial fluid.

As for this clonotype: Its target is not known.

CDR3 length: 15 amino acids. Losses at the gene ends were 8 bases for V and 2 bases for J; bases not matched to a gene: 9. Germline CDR1 is WSHSY and CDR2 is SAAADI. Making the TCR beta libraries involved quantitative 5'-RACE with molecular barcodes. Each CDR3 protein is one row after TCRdb ran MiXCR on the 5' RACE reads. This repertoire shows about 220,000 distinct CDR3 sequences, around 7.9% found once; its top ten account for approximately 14%. The specimen was blood, either unsorted or a sorted T cell fraction (not recorded which). The TCR sequence derives from a male donor with ankylosing spondylitis. The rearrangement links TRBV10-2 to TRBJ2-3, with 8 bases identical to TRBD2. This chain's CDR3 is CASGEAGASTDTQYF. Written as DNA, the CDR3 is TGCGCCAGCGGGGAAGCGGGGGCCTCCACAGATACGCAGTATTTT.